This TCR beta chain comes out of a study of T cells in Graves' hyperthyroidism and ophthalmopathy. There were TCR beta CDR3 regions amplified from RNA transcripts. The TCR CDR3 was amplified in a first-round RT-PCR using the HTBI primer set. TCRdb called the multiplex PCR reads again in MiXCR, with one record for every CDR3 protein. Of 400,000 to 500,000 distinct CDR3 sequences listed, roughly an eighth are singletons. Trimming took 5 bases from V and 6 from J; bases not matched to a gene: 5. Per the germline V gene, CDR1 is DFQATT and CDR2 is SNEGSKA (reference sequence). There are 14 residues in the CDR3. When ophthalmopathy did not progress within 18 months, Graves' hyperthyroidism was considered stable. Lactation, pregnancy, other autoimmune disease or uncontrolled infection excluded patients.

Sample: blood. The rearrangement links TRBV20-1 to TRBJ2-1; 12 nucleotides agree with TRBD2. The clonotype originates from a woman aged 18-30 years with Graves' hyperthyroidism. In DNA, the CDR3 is TGCAGTGCTCCTAGCGGGAGGGCCGCCAATGAGCAGTTCTTC. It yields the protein CSAPSGRAANEQFF.